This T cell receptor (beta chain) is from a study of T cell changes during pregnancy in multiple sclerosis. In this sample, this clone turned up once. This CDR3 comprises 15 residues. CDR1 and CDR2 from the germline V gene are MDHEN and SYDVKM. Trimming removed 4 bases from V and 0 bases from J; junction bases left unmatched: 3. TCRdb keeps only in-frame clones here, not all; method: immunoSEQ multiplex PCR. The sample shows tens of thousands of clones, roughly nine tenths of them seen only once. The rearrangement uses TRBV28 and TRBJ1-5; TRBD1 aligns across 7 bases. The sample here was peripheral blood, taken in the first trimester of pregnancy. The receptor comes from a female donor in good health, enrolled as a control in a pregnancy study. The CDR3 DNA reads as TGTGCCAGCAGTTCCAGGGGGAATAGCAATCAGCCCCAGCATTTT. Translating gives CASSSRGNSNQPQHF.